These 3 T cell receptor beta chains were all obtained from the same sample, sequenced in a study of shared clonotypes between healthy human individuals. Some clones are missing from TCRdb's copy, which holds only in-frame ones; the method was immunoSEQ multiplex PCR. The table records roughly 600,000 clones, about 98% of them present only once. CD8 cells classed as naive were CD45RO-negative and positively selected for CCR7, excluding terminally differentiated effector memory CD45RA+ cells. Sequenced sample: naive CD8+ T cells sorted from blood. The receptors shown here come from a young man in good health.

CDR3 bases: TGTGCCTGGGCGCAGACTAGCGGGACATTGGATACGCAGTATTTT. This sequence encodes CAWAQTSGTLDTQYF. The chain recombines TRBV30 with TRBJ2-3; TRBD2 matches at 11 bases. The CDR3 runs to 15 residues. Germline CDR1 GTSNPN, CDR2 SVGIG (reference sequence). V lost 5 bases to trimming and J lost 6 bases; unmatched junction nucleotides: 10.

The chain links TRBV19 to TRBJ1-5; TRBD1 matches at 7 bases. The V gene end was trimmed by 4 bases and the J gene end by 2 bases; junction bases not matched to a gene: 5. The CDR3 runs to 15 residues. CDR1 and CDR2 (germline): LNHDA, SQIVND (reference sequence). The CDR3 DNA follows: TGTGCCAGTAGTACGACAGGGTTCGGCAATCAGCCCCAGCATTTT. Its protein product is CASSTTGFGNQPQHF.

The CDR3 DNA reads as TGTGCCAGCAGCGGAGGAGGTTCCTCTGGAAACACCATATATTTT. Amino acids: CASSGGGSSGNTIYF. The rearrangement uses TRBV9 and TRBJ1-3; D not resolved. Germline CDR1 reads SGDLS; CDR2 reads YYNGEE. The CDR3 length is 15 residues. The V end was cut by 3 bases, the J end by 0 bases, with 10 bases between.